This passage covers 9 T cell receptor beta chains from one sample sequenced in a study of tumor-infiltrating lymphocytes in primary liver carcinoma. The study extracted blood RNA from unsorted whole blood and also extracted germline DNA. Using a constant-region primer together with ProtoScript II reverse transcriptase, TCR beta cDNA was made from 450 to 600 ng of total RNA. Investigators got TCR beta libraries out of three nested multiplex PCR rounds, done with slightly modified ARM-PCR. Running ten to eleven cycles apiece, the first two PCR rounds relied on TRBV1-TRBV30 forward primers together with a C-beta reverse primer. TCRdb passed the multiplex PCR reads through MiXCR, listing each CDR3 protein once. The sample lists about 320,000 distinct CDR3 sequences, approximately 65% seen once, with roughly 8.9% in the top ten. The source material was peripheral blood. These receptors all come from a man aged 35 to 55 with primary liver carcinoma and hepatitis B virus infection.

This clonotype was seen a handful of times. CDR3 region: CAISDDRGYGYTF. Written as DNA, the CDR3 is TGTGCCATCAGTGATGACAGGGGCTATGGCTACACCTTC. The chain employs TRBV10-3 and TRBJ1-2, with 8 bases that match TRBD1. Germline V lookup: CDR1 ENHRY, CDR2 SYGVKD. V lost 3 bases, J lost 4 bases, and 1 base stayed unmatched. The CDR3 extends over 13 amino acids.

This clonotype was seen a handful of times. CDR3 DNA sequence: TGTGCCAGCACCTCCCGGGGACAGGGATTTGGCACTGAAGCTTTCTTT. Protein product: CASTSRGQGFGTEAFF. The rearrangement links TRBV21-1 to TRBJ1-1; TRBD1, as called in the table, went unchecked against the DNA. TRBV21-1 is reported as a pseudogene. This CDR3 is 16 amino acids long.

The chain uses TRBV18 and TRBJ2-2, with D perhaps matching TRBD1 or TRBD2 (5 bases each). The CDR3 runs to 15 residues. Trimming removed 3 bases from V and 3 bases from J, with 11 bases in between. Germline loops: CDR1 KGHSH, CDR2 LQKENI. CDR3: CASSPGLGDTGELFF. In DNA, the CDR3 is TGTGCCAGCTCACCGGGGCTCGGGGACACCGGGGAGCTGTTTTTT.

About this clonotype: A clone one base away is much larger, so this may be a read error. The chain joins TRBV4-2 to TRBJ1-5, with a possible D match to TRBD1 (5 bases). CDR3 length: 16 residues. V lost 1 base and J 7 bases, leaving 17 bases between the germline ends. The germline V gene encodes CDR1 LGHNA and CDR2 YNFKEQ. The CDR3 sequence: CASSQGSRDGIQPQHF. In DNA form, the CDR3 reads TGTGCCAGCAGCCAAGGGTCCAGGGATGGGATACAGCCCCAGCATTTT.

This clonotype was counted at least ten times. The genes are TRBV12-3 or TRBV12-4 and TRBJ1-2, with 8 bases matching TRBD1. CDR3 length: 15 residues. V shed 2 bases and J 2 bases; nucleotides not matched to a gene: 4. CDR3 region: CASSLRQGTNYGYTF. CDR3 DNA: TGTGCCAGCAGTTTAAGACAGGGGACCAACTATGGCTACACCTTC.

This clonotype is a singleton in its sample. The chain employs TRBV6-2 or TRBV6-3 and TRBJ2-7; no firm D call. This CDR3 spans 11 amino acids. Germline CDR1 and CDR2: MNHEY and SVGEGT. V was shortened by 8 bases and J by 7 bases, with 12 bases between the two germline ends. The DNA for the CDR3 is TGTGCCAGCGGGATTATGGGGGAGCAGTACTTC. Translation: CASGIMGEQYF.

To note about this clonotype: A much more abundant neighbour one base away suggests this may be a read error. V is TRBV6-2 or TRBV6-3 and J is TRBJ2-7, with 9 positions matching TRBD1. The germline CDR1 and CDR2 sequences are MNHEY and SVGEGT. CDR3 size: 13 residues. This CDR3 reads CVSSLTGGNEQYF. The DNA for the CDR3 is TGTGTCAGCAGTCTCACAGGGGGCAACGAGCAGTACTTC.

The table lists this clonotype with a few counts. The chain uses TRBV5-5 and TRBJ1-5, with D perhaps TRBD1 (5 bases). V was clipped by 0 bases and J by 3 bases, with 7 bases between them. This CDR3 is 14 amino acids long. Per germline, CDR1 SGHKS and CDR2 YYEKEE (reference sequence). The CDR3 DNA is TGTGCCAGCAGCTTGGAAGGGGCCAATCAGCCCCAGCATTTT. It codes for CASSLEGANQPQHF. The variable domain in full, with the rest retrieved from reference TRBV5-5 and TRBJ1-5, is DAGVTQSPTHLIKTRGQQVTLRCSPISGHKSVSWYQQVLGQGPQFIFQYYEKEERGRGNFPDRFSARQFPNYSSELNVNALLLGDSALYLCASSLEGANQPQHFGDGTRLSIL.

The V call is TRBV5-1, the J call TRBJ2-3, with D possibly being TRBD1 (6 bases). The germline V gene encodes CDR1 SGHRS and CDR2 YFSETQ. The CDR3 totals 16 residues. V was trimmed by 3 bases and J by 2 bases, leaving 16 bases between them. For the CDR3, the DNA is TGCGCCAGCAGCTGGTTGGGGGCAGGGATCACAGATACGCAGTATTTT. Amino acid sequence: CASSWLGAGITDTQYF.